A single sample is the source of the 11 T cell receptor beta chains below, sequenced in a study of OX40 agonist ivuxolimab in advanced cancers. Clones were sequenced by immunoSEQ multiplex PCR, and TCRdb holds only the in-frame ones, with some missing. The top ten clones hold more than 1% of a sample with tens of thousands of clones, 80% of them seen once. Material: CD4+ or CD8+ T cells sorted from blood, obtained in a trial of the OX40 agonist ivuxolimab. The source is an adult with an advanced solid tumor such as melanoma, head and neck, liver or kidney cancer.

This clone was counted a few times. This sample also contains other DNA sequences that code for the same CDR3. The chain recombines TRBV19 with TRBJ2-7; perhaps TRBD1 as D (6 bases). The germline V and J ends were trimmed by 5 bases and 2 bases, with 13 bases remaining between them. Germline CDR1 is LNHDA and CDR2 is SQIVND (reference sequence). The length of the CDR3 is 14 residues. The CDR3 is CASSPGTRTYEQYF. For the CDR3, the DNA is TGTGCCAGTAGTCCCGGGACAAGGACCTACGAGCAGTACTTC.

The CDR3 nucleotides read TGCGCCAGCAGCTTTAGTGTCGCGGGGGTGGGCAATGAGCAGTTCTTC. Its protein product is CASSFSVAGVGNEQFF. The chain has TRBV5-1 and TRBJ2-1, with 7 positions matching TRBD2. CDR1 and CDR2 from the germline V gene are SGHRS and YFSETQ. With 2 bases clipped from V and 6 bases from J, the junction kept 11 bases outside the gene matches. This CDR3 has 16 amino acids.

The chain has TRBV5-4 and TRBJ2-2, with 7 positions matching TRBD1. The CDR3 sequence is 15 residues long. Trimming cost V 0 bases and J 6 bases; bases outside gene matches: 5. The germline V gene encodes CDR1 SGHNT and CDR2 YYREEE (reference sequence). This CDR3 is CASSLAGGIAGELFF. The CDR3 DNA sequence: TGTGCCAGCAGCTTGGCAGGGGGTATCGCCGGGGAGCTGTTTTTT.

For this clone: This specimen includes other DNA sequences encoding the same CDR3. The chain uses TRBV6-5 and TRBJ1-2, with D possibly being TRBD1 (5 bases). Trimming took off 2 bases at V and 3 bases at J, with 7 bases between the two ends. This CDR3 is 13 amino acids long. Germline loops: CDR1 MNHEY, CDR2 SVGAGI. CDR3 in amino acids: CASSYEGHYGYTF. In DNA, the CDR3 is TGTGCCAGCAGTTACGAGGGGCACTATGGCTACACCTTC.

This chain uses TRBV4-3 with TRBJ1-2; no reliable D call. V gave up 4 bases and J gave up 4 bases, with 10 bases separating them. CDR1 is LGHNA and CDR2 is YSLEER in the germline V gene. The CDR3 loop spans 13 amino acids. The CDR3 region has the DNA TGCGCCAGCAGCCCAAGTACGACCTATGGCTACACCTTC. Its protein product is CASSPSTTYGYTF.

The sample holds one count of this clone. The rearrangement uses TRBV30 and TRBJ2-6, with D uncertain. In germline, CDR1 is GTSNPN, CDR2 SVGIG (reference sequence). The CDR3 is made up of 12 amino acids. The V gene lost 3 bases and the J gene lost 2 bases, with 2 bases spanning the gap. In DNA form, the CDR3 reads TGTGCCTGGAGCGCTGGGGCCAACGTCCTGACTTTC. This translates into CAWSAGANVLTF.

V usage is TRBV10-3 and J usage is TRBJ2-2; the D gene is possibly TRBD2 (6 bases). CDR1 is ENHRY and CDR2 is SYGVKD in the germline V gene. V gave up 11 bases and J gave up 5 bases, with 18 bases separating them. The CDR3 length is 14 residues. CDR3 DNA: TGTGCCGTGGGGCCGCGGGGTCAAACCGGGGAGCTGTTTTTT. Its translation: CAVGPRGQTGELFF.

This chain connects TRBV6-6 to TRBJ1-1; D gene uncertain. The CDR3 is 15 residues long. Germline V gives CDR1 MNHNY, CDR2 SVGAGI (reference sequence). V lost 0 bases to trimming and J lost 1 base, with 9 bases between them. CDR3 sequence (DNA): TGTGCCAGCAGTTACTCGCCCGCAGGGAACACTGAAGCTTTCTTT. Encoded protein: CASSYSPAGNTEAFF.

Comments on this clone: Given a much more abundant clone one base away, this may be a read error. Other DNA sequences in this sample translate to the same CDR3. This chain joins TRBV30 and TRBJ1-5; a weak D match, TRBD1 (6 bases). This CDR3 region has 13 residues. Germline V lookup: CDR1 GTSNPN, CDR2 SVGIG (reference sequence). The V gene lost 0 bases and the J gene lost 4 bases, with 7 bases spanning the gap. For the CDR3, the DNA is TGTGCCTGGAGTGTACAGGGAAATCAGCCCCAGCATTTT. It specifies CAWSVQGNQPQHF. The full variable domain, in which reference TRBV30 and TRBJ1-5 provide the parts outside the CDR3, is SQTIHQWPATLVQPVGSPLSLECTVEGTSNPNLYWYRQAAGRGLQLLFYSVGIGQISSEVPQNLSASRPQDRQFILSSKKLLLSDSGFYLCAWSVQGNQPQHFGDGTRLSIL.

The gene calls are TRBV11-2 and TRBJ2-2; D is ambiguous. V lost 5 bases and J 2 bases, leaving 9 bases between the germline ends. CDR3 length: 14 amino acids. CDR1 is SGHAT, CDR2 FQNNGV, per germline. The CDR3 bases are TGTGCCAGCAGCCCTCGACTCAACACCGGGGAGCTGTTTTTT. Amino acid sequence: CASSPRLNTGELFF.

CDR3 nucleotide sequence: TGTGCCTGGAAGTGGGGCTCTGGAAACACCATATATTTT. Translated: CAWKWGSGNTIYF. The chain uses TRBV30 and TRBJ1-3; D is unresolved. CDR1 and CDR2 from the germline V gene are GTSNPN and SVGIG (reference sequence). The CDR3 contains 13 residues. The V end lost 4 bases, the J end lost 0 bases, and 7 bases lay between the germline ends.